Below, 7 T cell receptor beta chains from the same sample are listed, as sequenced in a study of blood T cells in healthy people across ages. Sample-barcoded 5' priming and a J-beta primer mix drove a second PCR of roughly 7 to 11 cycles. Using its own MiXCR run on the 5' RACE reads, TCRdb lists one record per CDR3 protein. This table has roughly 1.6 million distinct CDR3 sequences, around 35% appearing once. The specimen sequenced was blood. The receptors were sampled from a woman under 40 in good health.

This clonotype was detected a few times. The J gene is TRBJ2-1, the V gene TRBV20-1; TRBD2 aligns across 13 bases. Germline V lookup: CDR1 DFQATT, CDR2 SNEGSKA (reference sequence). CDR3 size: 14 residues. V trimming: 3 bases; J trimming: 10 bases; junction bases outside the gene matches: 6. CDR3 residues: CSARGGGLAGEQFF. As DNA, the CDR3 is TGCAGTGCTAGGGGAGGGGGACTAGCGGGAGAGCAGTTCTTC.

The chain links TRBV13 to TRBJ1-1; tentative D call: TRBD1 (5 bases). The CDR3 is 17 residues long. Germline-derived CDR1 and CDR2 are PRHDT and FYEKMQ (reference sequence). V was clipped by 7 bases and J by 1 base, with 22 bases between them. CDR3 in amino acids: CASNFGTEHHTNTEAFF. The CDR3 nucleotides read TGTGCCAGCAACTTCGGGACCGAGCACCATACGAACACTGAAGCTTTCTTT.

This clonotype was counted only a few times. The DNA for the CDR3 is TGTGCCAGCAGTATTCCGGGACTAGCTTACGAGCAGTACTTC. This gives the protein CASSIPGLAYEQYF. The chain combines TRBV6-2 or TRBV6-3 with TRBJ2-5; 9 bases are shared with TRBD2. The J call is in doubt because the DNA end fits TRBJ2-7 better. CDR1 is MNHEY and CDR2 is SVGEGT in the germline V gene. CDR3 size: 14 residues.

As regards this clonotype: A much larger clonotype is one base distant, so this may be a read error. Here the CDR3 reads CSTLAGARNEQFF. CDR3 nucleotides: TGCAGTACCCTAGCGGGAGCTCGCAATGAGCAGTTCTTC. The chain joins TRBV20-1 to TRBJ2-1, with 10 nucleotides matching TRBD2. CDR3 length: 13 amino acids. CDR1 is DFQATT, CDR2 SNEGSKA, per germline (reference sequence). V lost 8 bases and J lost 6; bases outside the gene matches: 7.

The J gene is TRBJ1-5, the V gene TRBV27; possible D gene TRBD1, 5 bases. Germline V gives CDR1 MNHEY, CDR2 SMNVEV (reference sequence). This CDR3 has 14 amino acids. V was cut by 7 bases and J by 2 bases, with 12 bases left in between. The CDR3, as DNA: TGTGCCAGCACGAGCTCGACAGGCAATCAGCCCCAGCATTTT. Protein: CASTSSTGNQPQHF.

The chain joins TRBV30 to TRBJ2-1; D remains unclear. The ends were cut back, 4 bases at V and 8 bases at J, with 12 bases in the middle. The CDR3 loop spans 12 amino acids. The germline gives CDR1 GTSNPN, CDR2 SVGIG (reference sequence). The CDR3 region has the DNA TGTGCCTGGAAGAGTAATGGATATGAGCAGTTCTTC. Amino acid sequence: CAWKSNGYEQFF.

This clonotype has just a few counts. V gene TRBV4-2 combines with J gene TRBJ2-1, with 9 bases that match TRBD2. This CDR3 has 16 residues. Germline V gene lookup returns CDR1 LGHNA and CDR2 YNFKEQ. The V segment lost 4 bases and the J segment 3 bases; nucleotides outside the gene matches: 7. The CDR3 reads CASSPSVRGGYNEQFF. CDR3 sequence (DNA): TGTGCCAGCAGCCCCAGCGTGCGGGGGGGCTACAATGAGCAGTTCTTC.